This TCR beta chain was sequenced in a study of cytomegalovirus exposure and HLA in healthy donors (dated 2017 in TCRdb). A note on the overall study: An earlier analysis of approximately 640 of the donors reported roughly 270 Gb of sequence data and some 120 million unique TCR beta sequences from 150 million to 200 million T cells. Roughly 320 gigabases of sequencing data and approximately 92 million unique TCR sequences made up an early release that covered nearly 650 HLA-typed donors. Of the roughly 420 genotyped donors, 75% to 85% were placed in the genetic ancestry cluster associated with self-reported Caucasian donors. The study aimed to test whether cataloging public T cell receptors could reveal signatures of past pathogen exposure. The study profiled the T cell repertoires of 500 to 800 subjects by immunosequencing and related them to cytomegalovirus serostatus. A separate validation cohort of over 95 different subjects was used in addition to the roughly 700-subject first cohort. High-throughput TCR immunosequencing, statistical association of individual TCRs with disease status, and machine learning were combined to predict cytomegalovirus infection status. In a later analysis, previously published TCR beta repertoires from 600 to 850 donors were re-analyzed and high-resolution HLA genotyping was added so that TCR occurrence patterns could be studied. The later analysis used no new phenotypic data to find candidate immune exposures, relying instead on TCR beta sequences and their occurrence across donors. To decide whether each TCR beta V gene segment behaved as functional or pseudogenic, an earlier analysis of some 600 of the donors relied on high-throughput TCR beta sequencing. Donor age, sex, ethnicity and CMV serostatus were compiled alongside the repertoire data. Genome-wide SNP genotypes for about 65% of the 666 donors were used in a later genetic analysis, which treated that subset as a discovery cohort. Every discovery cohort repertoire had been produced on one sequencing platform. HLA typing covered class I and class II loci at four-digit resolution. Typing coverage differed by locus: A, B, C, DRB1 and DQB1 were typed in roughly 629-640 donors, DQA1 in 522, DPA1 in 600 to 610, and DPB1 in around 440. Because of strong linkage in the cohort, four to six DR-DQ haplotypes were treated as single units for association and clustering. Across around 400 genotyped donors of the cohort, an average of about 240,000 unique TCR beta nucleotide sequences per donor were sequenced, and roughly 20% of those sequences were non-productive. Paper-wide results and their limitations: Most CMV-associated TCR beta chains appeared to be HLA-restricted in a later analysis, and the HLA associations seemed to be driven largely by CMV exposure. The presence/absence analyses assumed that sequencing depth was roughly uniform across donors, and that assumption may not be true. The study gave a list of 150 to 200 TCR beta chains associated with cytomegalovirus. When HLA alleles, especially DR and DQ, strongly co-occurred, TCR associations were difficult to assign to individual alleles. In an earlier analysis of fewer than 750 of the donors, most TCR beta V segments were observed in productive rearrangements about 87% or about 30% of the time, broadly matching IMGT annotations. The sequencing pipeline was judged likely to have produced a cluster of highly shared sequence variants as a technical artifact. Because HLA typing was missing for some donors at each locus, association tests included only the typed subset. A further reported finding was that TCR beta sequences accurately predicted the HLA-A and HLA-B alleles for most subjects in the first cohort. Linkage disequilibrium might explain the correlated functional status among segregating V segments, but an unknown experimental factor could not be excluded. Some IMGT-functional V segments, including TRBV6-2 and TRBV6-3, could not be told apart with the 87-base-pair reads, so those segments were excluded. In vitro tests confirmed that a few of the cytomegalovirus-associated TCR beta chains recognize cytomegalovirus antigens. An association between a missense DCLRE1C variant and V-gene and J-gene trimming of TCR beta chains was found in a later genetic analysis and replicated in an independent cohort. In a later analysis, TCR association rates were found to vary across HLA loci, with the most associated TCRs seen for DRB1 alleles and the fewest for HLA-C alleles. The cohort was sequenced for TCR beta chains only, and without alpha or paired-chain data the features that could be detected were limited. The classifier was reported to diagnose cytomegalovirus status with high specificity and sensitivity in both the original cohort and the validation cohort. Because counts were too low, approximately 18 rarely observed V segments, including chromosome 9 orphons, were excluded from the earlier analysis of a few hundred of the donors. A later analysis reported that several top co-occurrence clusters appeared linked to parvovirus B19, influenza, CMV and Epstein-Barr virus. While some public TCRs were present in many individuals, most TCR sequences turned up only very rarely across donors. Compared with equally common non-associated chains, HLA-associated TCR beta chains in a later analysis were more clonally expanded and had lower generation probabilities. According to the authors, the approach could potentially be generalized to other disease states and immunological phenotypes. At a false discovery rate of 0.05, a later analysis linked about 16,000 TCR beta sequences to specific HLA alleles. Immune exposure information for the cohort was limited to CMV serostatus. In a later genetic analysis, fewer N-insertions in productive TCRs were reported among donors in an Asian-associated ancestry cluster than the approximately 710-donor mean.

In total, 600 or so healthy bone marrow donors made up the cohort. Cohort members were all nominally healthy when sampled, although unrecorded immune exposures were likely present. The donor tested CMV seronegative, placing the donor among the 350 to 400 seronegative members of the cohort. A peripheral blood sample was collected from each donor, and TCR beta sequencing was performed on peripheral blood mononuclear cells. The Qiagen DNeasy Blood Extraction Kit was used to extract genomic DNA from the blood cell samples. Points on this clone: The clone's antigen remains unknown. Base qualities are not provided; no much larger clone lies one nucleotide away.

Relative to germline, V is 6 bases shorter and J is 1 base shorter, with 13 bases between their ends. Reading the germline V gene gives CDR1 MNHNS and CDR2 SASEGT. The CDR3 has 15 amino acids, counting the end cysteine and phenylalanine. CDR3 DNA only is kept here, 45 bases in frame from base 1. The library relied on the immunoSEQ multiplex PCR assay. For the multiplex PCR, a mixture combining 60 forward primers for TCR Vbeta segments and 13 reverse primers for TCR Jbeta segments was used. A multiplex PCR assay on genomic DNA amplified the CDR3 region of rearranged TCR beta genes. The Illumina HiSeq System was used to sequence the amplified TCR beta libraries as 87-base-pair reads. On the study's bioinformatics: In a later analysis, roughly 80 million unique TCR beta chains were counted across the 500 to 700 repertoires, and around 10 million of these chains were shared by at least two donors. A nearest-neighbor algorithm error-corrected the raw reads and collapsed the reads into unique sequences, merging closely related sequences to remove PCR and sequencing errors. CDR3 sequences were aligned to IMGT reference sequences to assign V, D and J gene segments. For a sequence to be retained, a match of at least six nucleotides to both a V gene segment and a J gene segment was required. Rearrangements were called productive when the CDR3 lacked stop codons and stayed in frame with V and J; all others were non-productive. Following IMGT convention, CDR3 was defined as the stretch from the second conserved V-encoded cysteine to the conserved J-encoded phenylalanine. Sequences without an unambiguous match to a single V gene segment were excluded from the earlier analysis of approximately 600 of the donors. In an earlier analysis of roughly 500 of the donors, V segments were called functional above 56.7% productive rearrangements and were called segregating when the between-donor standard deviation exceeded 5%. A statistical classification framework was built for diagnosing cytomegalovirus status from the catalog of TCR beta chain sequences. In a later analysis, TCR nucleotide sequences were compared against IMGT/GENE-DB human TR gene sequences so that V and J genes could be assigned. Using the TCRdist pipeline, a later analysis assigned CDR3 sequences along with most-parsimonious VDJ recombination scenarios. In a later analysis, each TCR beta chain was defined by its CDR3 amino acid sequence together with its V-gene family, and reads without a unique V-gene family were excluded. A later analysis removed 600 or so highly shared, low-generation-probability nucleotide sequences to deal with suspected cross-contamination and a sequencing artifact. For each public chain, a later analysis derived a clonal expansion index from normalized ranks of inferred template counts within each repertoire. In a later analysis, generation probabilities were computed with a VDJ recombination model fitted to out-of-frame rearrangements, and the resulting probabilities were checked against IGoR. Hypergeometric tests were used in a later analysis to score TCR-TCR, TCR-HLA and TCR-CMV co-occurrence, with a repertoire-size bias correction applied to the TCR pairs. In a later analysis, false discovery rates were estimated by permuting HLA or CMV assignments 20 times. In a later analysis, co-occurring TCRs were grouped using DBSCAN, with TCRdist sequence similarity added in when clustering inside HLA-allele-positive subsets. Repertoires with fewer than 30,000 or more than 120,000 public chains were left out of co-occurrence clustering, as were four to six repertoires with anomalous nucleotide sharing. Entries here come from immuneACCESS through TCRdb and include only in-frame sequences with V and J called. Some clones fail to appear in such tables; in the studies checked, an unresolved V gene covers under half of the shortfall, and the cause of the remainder is unknown. That table furnishes V, J and clone size, whereas the DNA furnished D and trimming. The sample yields roughly 200,000 clones; about 78% were counted once. The leading ten clones occupy more than 5.5% of the sample.

The chain couples TRBV6-1 to TRBJ1-5, with TRBD1 perhaps the D gene, on 6 matching bases. The sequenced sample consisted of PBMCs. This clonotype originated in a man aged 35 to 55 in good health and CMV-seronegative. This receptor carries the CDR3 CASRQGGLSNQPQHF. The nucleotide sequence reads TGTGCCAGCAGGCAAGGGGGTCTGAGCAATCAGCCCCAGCATTTT.